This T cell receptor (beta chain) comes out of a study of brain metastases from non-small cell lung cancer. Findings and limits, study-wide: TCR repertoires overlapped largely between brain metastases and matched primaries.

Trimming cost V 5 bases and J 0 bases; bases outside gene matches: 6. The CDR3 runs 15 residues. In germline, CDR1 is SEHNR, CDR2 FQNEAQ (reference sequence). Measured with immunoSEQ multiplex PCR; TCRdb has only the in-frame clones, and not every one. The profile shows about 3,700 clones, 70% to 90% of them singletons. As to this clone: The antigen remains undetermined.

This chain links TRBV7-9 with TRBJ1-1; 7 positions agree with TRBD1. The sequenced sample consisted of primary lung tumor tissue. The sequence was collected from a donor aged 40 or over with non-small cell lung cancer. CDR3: CASSPRQGLNTEAFF. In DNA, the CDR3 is TGTGCCAGCAGCCCTCGACAGGGTTTGAACACTGAAGCTTTCTTT.